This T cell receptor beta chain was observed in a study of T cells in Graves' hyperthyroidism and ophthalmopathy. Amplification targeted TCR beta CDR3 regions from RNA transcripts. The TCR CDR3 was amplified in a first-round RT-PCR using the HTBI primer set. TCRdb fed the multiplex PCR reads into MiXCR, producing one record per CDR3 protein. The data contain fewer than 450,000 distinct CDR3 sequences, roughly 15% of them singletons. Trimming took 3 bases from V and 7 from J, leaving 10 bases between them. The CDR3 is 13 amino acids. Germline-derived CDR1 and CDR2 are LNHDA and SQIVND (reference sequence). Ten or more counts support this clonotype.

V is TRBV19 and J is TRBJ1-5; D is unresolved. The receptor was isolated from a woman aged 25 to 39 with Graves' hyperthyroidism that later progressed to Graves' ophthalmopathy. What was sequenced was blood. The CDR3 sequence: CASSIAVLQPQHF. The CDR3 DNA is TGTGCCAGTAGTATCGCCGTCTTACAGCCCCAGCATTTT.